This T cell receptor (beta chain) was sequenced during a study of T-cell reconstitution after alpha-beta-depleted transplantation in children. Findings of the study overall: The origin of high day-60 TCRbeta diversity in some patients lay in surviving recipient T cells and thymic progenitors. Alpha-beta T cells present about two months after transplant were reported to originate from several hundred expanded graft clones. T-cell numbers and diversity, one year after transplant, stemmed largely from T cells that were newly produced.

The germline V gene has CDR1 SGHRS and CDR2 YFSETQ. This CDR3 region has 14 residues. V shed 0 bases and J shed 2 bases, with 8 bases lying between them. TCRbeta library construction was performed incorporating unique molecular identifiers. TCRdb analysed the PCR reads with MiXCR anew, one entry per CDR3 protein. The profile covers a few hundred thousand distinct CDR3 sequences, with just over 7.5% appearing a single time and approximately 8.2% taken by the ten largest. The sample holds many counts of this clonotype. Its antigen is not known. This sample comprised peripheral blood, obtained 360 days after TCRalphabeta/CD19-depleted stem cell transplant. This TCR was sampled from a female patient aged 2-9 years who had a stem cell transplant for Fanconi anemia, so the T cells may come from the graft donor. The chain carries TRBV5-1 and TRBJ1-1; D is ambiguous. The CDR3 DNA reads TGCGCCAGCAGCTTGGCTGTGGCTAACACTGAAGCTTTCTTT. Translation: CASSLAVANTEAFF.